This TCR beta chain was captured in a study of blood T cells in healthy people across ages. Study-wide results and caveats: Donor CMV status was unknown, possibly confounding expanded clonotype changes.

As concerns this clonotype: Its specificity is not known. A read error may be the cause here, since a much bigger clone is one base away.

Then a second PCR, running roughly 7 to 11 cycles, was carried out with a sample-barcoded 5' primer and a J-beta primer mix. TCRdb re-called the 5' RACE reads through MiXCR, storing one row per CDR3 protein. The table shows about 640,000 distinct CDR3 sequences, with around 31% occurring only once. This CDR3 region has 14 residues. The V gene's germline CDR1 is DFQATT and CDR2 SNEGSKA (reference sequence). The V and J ends lost 8 bases and 2 bases respectively, with 17 bases between them. The sample comprised blood. The rearrangement joins TRBV20-1 to TRBJ2-3, with D possibly being TRBD1 (5 bases). The TCR was taken from a woman of 80 years or more in good health. In nucleotides, the CDR3 is TGCAGTACTCCCCCTAGGGGCCCCACAGATACGCAGTATTTT. As protein: CSTPPRGPTDTQYF.